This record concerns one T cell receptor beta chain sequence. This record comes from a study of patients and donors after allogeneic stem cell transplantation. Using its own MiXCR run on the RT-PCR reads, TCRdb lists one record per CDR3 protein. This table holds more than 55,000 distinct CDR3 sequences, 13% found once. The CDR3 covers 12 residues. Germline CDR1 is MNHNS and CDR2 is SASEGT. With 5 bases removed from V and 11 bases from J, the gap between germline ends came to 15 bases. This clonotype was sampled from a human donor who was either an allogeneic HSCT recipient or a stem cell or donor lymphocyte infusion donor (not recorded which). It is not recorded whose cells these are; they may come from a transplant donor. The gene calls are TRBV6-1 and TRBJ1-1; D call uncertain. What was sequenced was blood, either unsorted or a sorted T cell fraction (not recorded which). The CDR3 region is CASSQGEYAAFF. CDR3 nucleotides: TGTGCCAGCAGTCAAGGAGAGTATGCGGCTTTCTTT.